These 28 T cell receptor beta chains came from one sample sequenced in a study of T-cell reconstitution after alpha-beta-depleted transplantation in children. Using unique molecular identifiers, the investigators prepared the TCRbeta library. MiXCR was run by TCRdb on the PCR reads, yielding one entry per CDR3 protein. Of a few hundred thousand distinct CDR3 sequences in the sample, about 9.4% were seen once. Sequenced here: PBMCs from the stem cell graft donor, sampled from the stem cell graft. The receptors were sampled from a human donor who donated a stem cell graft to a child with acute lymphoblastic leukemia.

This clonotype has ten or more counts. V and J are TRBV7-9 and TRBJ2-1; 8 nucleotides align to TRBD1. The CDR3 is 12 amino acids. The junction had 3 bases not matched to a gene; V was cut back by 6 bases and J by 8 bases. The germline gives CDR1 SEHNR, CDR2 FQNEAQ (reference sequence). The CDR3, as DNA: TGTGCCAGCAGATGGACAGGGTATGAGCAGTTCTTC. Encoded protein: CASRWTGYEQFF. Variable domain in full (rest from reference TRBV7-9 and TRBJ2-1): DTGVSQNPRHKITKRGQNVTFRCDPISEHNRLYWYRQTLGQGPEFLTYFQNEAQLEKSRLLSDRFSAERPKGSFSTLEIQRTEQGDSAMYLCASRWTGYEQFFGPGTRLTVL.

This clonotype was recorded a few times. The CDR3: CASSSGTFYEQYF. CDR3 DNA: TGTGCCAGCAGCTCCGGGACATTCTACGAGCAGTACTTC. This rearrangement joins TRBV7-9 to TRBJ2-7, with D possibly being TRBD1 (6 bases). This CDR3 contains 13 residues. The germline V and J ends were trimmed by 4 bases and 3 bases, with 10 bases remaining between them. Germline V gene sequence: CDR1 SEHNR, CDR2 FQNEAQ (reference sequence).

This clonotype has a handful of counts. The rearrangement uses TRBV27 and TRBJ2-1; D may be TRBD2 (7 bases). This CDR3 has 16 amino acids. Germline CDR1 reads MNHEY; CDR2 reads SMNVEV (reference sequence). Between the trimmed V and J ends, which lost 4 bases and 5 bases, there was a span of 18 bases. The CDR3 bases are TGTGCCAGCAGTTCCCCTGTTCGGGGGGCCCACAATGAGCAGTTCTTC. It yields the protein CASSSPVRGAHNEQFF.

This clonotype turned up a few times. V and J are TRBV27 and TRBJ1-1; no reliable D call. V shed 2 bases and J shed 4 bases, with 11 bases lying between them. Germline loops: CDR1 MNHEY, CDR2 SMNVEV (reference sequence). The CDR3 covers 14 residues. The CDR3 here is CASSLTGDSTEAFF. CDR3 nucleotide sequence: TGTGCCAGCAGTTTAACGGGTGATAGCACTGAAGCTTTCTTT.

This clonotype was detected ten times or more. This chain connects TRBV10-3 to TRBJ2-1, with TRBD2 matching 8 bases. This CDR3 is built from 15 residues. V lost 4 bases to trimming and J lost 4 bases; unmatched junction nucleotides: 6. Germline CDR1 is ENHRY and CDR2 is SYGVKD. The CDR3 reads CAISAGLVGYNEQFF. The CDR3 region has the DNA TGTGCCATCAGTGCGGGACTAGTTGGGTACAATGAGCAGTTCTTC.

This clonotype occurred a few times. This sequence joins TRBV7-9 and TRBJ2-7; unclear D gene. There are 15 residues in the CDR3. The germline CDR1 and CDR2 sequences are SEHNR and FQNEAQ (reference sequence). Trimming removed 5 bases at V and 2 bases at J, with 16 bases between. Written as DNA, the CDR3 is TGTGCCAGCAGCACCCAGTGGCCAGATCCCTACGAGCAGTACTTC. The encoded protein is CASSTQWPDPYEQYF.

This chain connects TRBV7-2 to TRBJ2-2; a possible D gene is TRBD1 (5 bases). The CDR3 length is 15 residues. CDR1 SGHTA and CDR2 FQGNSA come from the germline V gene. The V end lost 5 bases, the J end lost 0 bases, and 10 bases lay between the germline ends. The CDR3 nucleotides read TGTGCCAGCAGCACGGACACCGCGAACACCGGGGAGCTGTTTTTT. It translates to CASSTDTANTGELFF.

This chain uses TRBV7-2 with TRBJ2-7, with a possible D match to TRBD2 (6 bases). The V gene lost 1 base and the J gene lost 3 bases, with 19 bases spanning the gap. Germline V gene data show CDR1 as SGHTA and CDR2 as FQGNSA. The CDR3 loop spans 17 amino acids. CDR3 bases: TGTGCCAGCAGCTTAGTTCGGTCGGGACTGGGCTTCTACGAGCAGTACTTC. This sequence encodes CASSLVRSGLGFYEQYF. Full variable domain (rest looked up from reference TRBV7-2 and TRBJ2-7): GAGVSQSPSNKVTEKGKDVELRCDPISGHTALYWYRQSLGQGLEFLIYFQGNSAPDKSGLPSDRFSAERTGGSVSTLTIQRTQQEDSAVYLCASSLVRSGLGFYEQYFGPGTRLTVT.

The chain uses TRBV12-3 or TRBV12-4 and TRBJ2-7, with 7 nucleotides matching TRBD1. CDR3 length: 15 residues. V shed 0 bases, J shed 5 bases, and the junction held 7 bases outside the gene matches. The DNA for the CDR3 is TGTGCCAGCAGTTTAGCCGACAGGGACGGGGACGAGCAGTACTTC. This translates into CASSLADRDGDEQYF.

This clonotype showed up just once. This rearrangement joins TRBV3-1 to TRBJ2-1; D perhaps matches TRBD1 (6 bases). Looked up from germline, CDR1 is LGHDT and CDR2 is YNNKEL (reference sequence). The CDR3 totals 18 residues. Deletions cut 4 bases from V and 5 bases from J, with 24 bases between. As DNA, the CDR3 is TGTGCCAGCAGCCGCTCCGGGACACACGAGTCTTCCCACAATGAGCAGTTCTTC. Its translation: CASSRSGTHESSHNEQFF.

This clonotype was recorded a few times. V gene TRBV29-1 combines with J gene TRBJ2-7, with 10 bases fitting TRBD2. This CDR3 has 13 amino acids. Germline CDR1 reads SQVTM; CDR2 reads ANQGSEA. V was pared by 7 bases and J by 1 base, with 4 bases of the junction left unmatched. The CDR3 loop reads CSAEREGSYEQYF. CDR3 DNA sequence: TGCAGCGCCGAGCGGGAGGGGTCCTACGAGCAGTACTTC.

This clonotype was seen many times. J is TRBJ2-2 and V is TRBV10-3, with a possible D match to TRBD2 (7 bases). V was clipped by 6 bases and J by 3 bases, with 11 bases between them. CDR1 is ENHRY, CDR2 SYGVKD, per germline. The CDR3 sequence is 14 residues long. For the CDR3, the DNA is TGTGCCATCAGGCGGGGGCTGGACACCGGGGAGCTGTTTTTT. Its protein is CAIRRGLDTGELFF.

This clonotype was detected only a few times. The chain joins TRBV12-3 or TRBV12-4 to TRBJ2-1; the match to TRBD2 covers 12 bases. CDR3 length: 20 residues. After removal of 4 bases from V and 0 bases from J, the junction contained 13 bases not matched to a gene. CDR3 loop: CASSSRVGILAGGSYNEQFF. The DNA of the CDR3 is TGTGCCAGCAGTTCCCGGGTCGGGATACTAGCGGGAGGCTCCTACAATGAGCAGTTCTTC.

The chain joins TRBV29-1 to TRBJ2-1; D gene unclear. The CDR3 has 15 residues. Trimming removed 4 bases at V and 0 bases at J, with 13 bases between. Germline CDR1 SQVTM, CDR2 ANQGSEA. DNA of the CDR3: TGCAGCGTTGTGTCGCGCGTCAGCTCCTACAATGAGCAGTTCTTC. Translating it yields CSVVSRVSSYNEQFF.

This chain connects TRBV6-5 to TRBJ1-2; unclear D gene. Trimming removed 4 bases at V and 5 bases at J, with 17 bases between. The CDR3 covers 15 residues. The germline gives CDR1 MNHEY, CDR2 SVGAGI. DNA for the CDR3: TGTGCCAGCAGTTCTTTTGGAGGAGGGAGATATGGCTACACCTTC. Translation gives CASSSFGGGRYGYTF.

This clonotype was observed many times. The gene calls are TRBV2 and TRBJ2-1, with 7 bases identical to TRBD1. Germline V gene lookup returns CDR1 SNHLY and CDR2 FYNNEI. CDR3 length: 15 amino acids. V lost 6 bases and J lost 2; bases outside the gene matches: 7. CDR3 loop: CASRHRQGPYNEQFF. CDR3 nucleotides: TGTGCCAGCAGGCATCGACAGGGCCCCTACAATGAGCAGTTCTTC.

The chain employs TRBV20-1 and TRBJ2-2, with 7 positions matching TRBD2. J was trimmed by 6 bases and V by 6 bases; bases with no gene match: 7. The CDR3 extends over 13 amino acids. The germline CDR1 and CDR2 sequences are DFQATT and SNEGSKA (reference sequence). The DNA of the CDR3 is TGCAGTGCACGGGACTACCGGGCCGGGGAGCTGTTTTTT. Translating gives CSARDYRAGELFF.

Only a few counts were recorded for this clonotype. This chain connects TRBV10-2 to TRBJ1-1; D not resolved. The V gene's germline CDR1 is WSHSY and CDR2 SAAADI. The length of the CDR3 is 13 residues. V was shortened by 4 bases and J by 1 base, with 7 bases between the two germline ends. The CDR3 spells CASSGWRNTEAFF. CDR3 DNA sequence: TGCGCCAGCAGTGGGTGGCGGAACACTGAAGCTTTCTTT.

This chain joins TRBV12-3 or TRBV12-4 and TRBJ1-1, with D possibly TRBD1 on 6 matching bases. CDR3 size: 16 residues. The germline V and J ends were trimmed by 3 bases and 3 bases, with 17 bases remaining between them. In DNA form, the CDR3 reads TGTGCCAGCAGTTTCAGGGGATGGGGAGGGGACACTGAAGCTTTCTTT. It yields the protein CASSFRGWGGDTEAFF.

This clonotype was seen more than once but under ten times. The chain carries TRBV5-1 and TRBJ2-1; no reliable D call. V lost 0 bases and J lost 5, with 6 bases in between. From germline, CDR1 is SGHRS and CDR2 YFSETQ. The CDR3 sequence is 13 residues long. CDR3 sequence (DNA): TGCGCCAGCAGCTTGGCCTTAGACAATGAGCAGTTCTTC. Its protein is CASSLALDNEQFF.

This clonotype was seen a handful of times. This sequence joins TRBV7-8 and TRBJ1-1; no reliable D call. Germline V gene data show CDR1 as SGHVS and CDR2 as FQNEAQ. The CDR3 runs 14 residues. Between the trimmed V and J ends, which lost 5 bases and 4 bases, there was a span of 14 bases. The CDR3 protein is CASSPPQKFTEAFF. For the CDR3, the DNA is TGTGCCAGCAGCCCCCCACAGAAATTCACTGAAGCTTTCTTT.

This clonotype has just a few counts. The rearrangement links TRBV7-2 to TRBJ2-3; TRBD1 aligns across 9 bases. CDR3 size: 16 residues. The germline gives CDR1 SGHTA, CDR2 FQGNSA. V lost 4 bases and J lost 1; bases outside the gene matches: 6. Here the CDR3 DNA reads TGTGCCAGCAGCTCATTAGGACAGGGGCGCACAGATACGCAGTATTTT. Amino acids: CASSSLGQGRTDTQYF.

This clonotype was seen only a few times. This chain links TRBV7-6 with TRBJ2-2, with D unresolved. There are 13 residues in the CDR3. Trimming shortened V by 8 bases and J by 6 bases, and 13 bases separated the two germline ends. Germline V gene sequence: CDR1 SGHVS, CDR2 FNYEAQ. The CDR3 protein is CASVAGKAGELFF. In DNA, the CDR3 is TGTGCCAGCGTCGCTGGGAAGGCCGGGGAGCTGTTTTTT.

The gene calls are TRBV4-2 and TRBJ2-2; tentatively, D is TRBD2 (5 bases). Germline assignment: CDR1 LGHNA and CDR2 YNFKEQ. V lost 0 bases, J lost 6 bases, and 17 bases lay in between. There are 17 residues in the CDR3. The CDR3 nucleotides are TGTGCCAGCAGCCAAGATCTCCACCAAGCGGCGGCCGGGGAGCTGTTTTTT. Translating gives CASSQDLHQAAAGELFF.

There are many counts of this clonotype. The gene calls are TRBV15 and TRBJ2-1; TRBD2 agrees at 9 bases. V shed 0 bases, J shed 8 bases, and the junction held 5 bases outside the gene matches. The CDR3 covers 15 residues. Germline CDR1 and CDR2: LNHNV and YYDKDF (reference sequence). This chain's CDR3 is CATSREREGFDEQFF. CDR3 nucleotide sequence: TGTGCCACCAGCAGAGAGCGGGAGGGCTTCGATGAGCAGTTCTTC.

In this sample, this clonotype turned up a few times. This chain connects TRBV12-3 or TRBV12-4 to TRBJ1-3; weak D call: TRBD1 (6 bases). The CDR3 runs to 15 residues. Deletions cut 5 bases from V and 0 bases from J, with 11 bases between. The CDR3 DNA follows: TGTGCCAGCAGTCCAGGGACACGCTCTGGAAACACCATATATTTT. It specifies CASSPGTRSGNTIYF.

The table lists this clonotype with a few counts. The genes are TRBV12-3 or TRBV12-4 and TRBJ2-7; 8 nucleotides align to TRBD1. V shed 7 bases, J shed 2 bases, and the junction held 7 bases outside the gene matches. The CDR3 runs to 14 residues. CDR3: CASTKTGVAYEQYF. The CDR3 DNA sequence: TGTGCCAGCACCAAGACAGGGGTTGCCTACGAGCAGTACTTC.

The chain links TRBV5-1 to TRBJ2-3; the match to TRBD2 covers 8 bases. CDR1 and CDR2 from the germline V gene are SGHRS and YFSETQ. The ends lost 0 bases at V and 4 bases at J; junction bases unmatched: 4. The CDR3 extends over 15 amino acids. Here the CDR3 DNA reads TGCGCCAGCAGCTTGGTAGGGACTAGTCCAGATACGCAGTATTTT. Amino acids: CASSLVGTSPDTQYF.